The rows below give T cell receptor beta chains drawn from one sample of a study of T cell changes during pregnancy in multiple sclerosis. Sequencing was performed with immunoSEQ multiplex PCR; in TCRdb, only in-frame clones are kept and a portion is missing. The repertoire has over 60,000 clones, 75% to 95% of them found once; the top ten carry 0.25% to 0.3%. The sample consisted of CD4+ T cells from peripheral blood mononuclear cells, taken in the third trimester of pregnancy. Receptors originate from a female donor in good health, enrolled as a control in a pregnancy study. Each CDR3 is given with its conserved first and last residue. D genes are given only for firm matches. Some rows mark clone size as missing; the rest say once, few, many or name a class of expanded clone.

>-|-|13|TRBV11-2|TRBJ1-1
CASLQGIGAEAFF
TGTGCCAGTCTACAGGGAATAGGAGCTGAAGCTTTCTTT
>once|-|16|TRBV27|TRBJ2-1
CASSEAGTSSYNEQFF
TGTGCCAGCAGTGAAGCGGGTACGAGCTCCTACAATGAGCAGTTCTTC
>-|-|14|TRBV5-1|TRBJ2-3
CASSRTESTDTQYF
TGCGCCAGCAGCCGTACGGAGAGCACAGATACGCAGTATTTT
>few|-|15|TRBV15|TRBJ2-3
CATSGGGLGADTQYF
TGTGCCACCAGCGGGGGGGGGCTCGGCGCAGATACGCAGTATTTT
>-|-|14|TRBV30|TRBJ1-6
CAWSAIQNNSPLHF
TGTGCCTGGAGTGCAATCCAGAATAATTCACCCCTCCACTTT
>-|TRBD1|15|TRBV5-1|TRBJ2-3
CASRSTGGDTDTQYF
TGCGCCAGCAGGTCCACAGGGGGAGACACAGATACGCAGTATTTT
>-|-|13|TRBV7-6|TRBJ2-2
CASSSTLTGELFF
TGTGCCAGCAGCTCGACACTTACCGGGGAGCTGTTTTTT
>-|TRBD2|15|TRBV30|TRBJ2-1
CAWSAPSGDFNEQFF
TGTGCCTGGAGTGCCCCTAGCGGGGACTTCAATGAGCAGTTCTTC
>-|TRBD2|15|TRBV2|TRBJ2-1
CARTLGLAGDSEQFF
TGTGCCAGAACGCTTGGGCTAGCGGGGGACAGTGAGCAGTTCTTC
>-|TRBD1|15|TRBV5-1|TRBJ1-5
CASSLGQGDNQPQHF
TGCGCCAGCAGCTTGGGGCAGGGGGACAATCAGCCCCAGCATTTT
>-|TRBD1|16|TRBV4-1|TRBJ1-3
CASSQEGTAAGNTIYF
TGCGCCAGCAGCCAGGAAGGGACAGCCGCTGGAAACACCATATATTTT
>-|-|16|TRBV7-2|TRBJ1-1
CASSLALGTTNTEAFF
TGTGCCAGCAGCTTAGCGCTTGGGACAACGAACACTGAAGCTTTCTTT
>-|-|15|TRBV2|TRBJ1-5
CASSGQAPSNQPQHF
TGTGCCAGCAGTGGACAGGCCCCGAGCAATCAGCCCCAGCATTTT
>few|-|15|TRBV5-1|TRBJ2-2
CASSSSSTFPGELFF
TGCGCCAGCAGCTCGTCATCCACTTTCCCCGGGGAGCTGTTTTTT
>-|-|15|TRBV18|TRBJ1-4
CASSPRGSSNEKLFF
TGTGCCAGCTCACCAAGGGGGAGTTCTAATGAAAAACTGTTTTTT
>-|-|16|TRBV7-9|TRBJ1-4
CASSPDRGEANEKLFF
TGTGCCAGCAGCCCGGACAGAGGTGAAGCTAATGAAAAACTGTTTTTT
>-|-|14|TRBV29-1|TRBJ2-3
CSVGWPTGTDTQYF
TGCAGCGTTGGCTGGCCCACAGGCACAGATACGCAGTATTTT
>-|-|13|TRBV12-5|TRBJ1-5
CASGLTGNQPQHF
TGTGCTAGTGGTTTAACGGGAAATCAGCCCCAGCATTTT
>-|TRBD1|17|TRBV5-4|TRBJ1-3
CASSKKSDRGIVDTIYF
TGTGCCAGCAGCAAGAAATCGGACAGGGGAATTGTAGACACCATATATTTT
>-|TRBD1|14|TRBV5-4|TRBJ1-1
CASTVTGVGTEAFF
TGTGCCAGCACCGTGACAGGGGTGGGCACTGAAGCTTTCTTT
>-|-|14|TRBV5-1|TRBJ2-5
CASSLGTYQETQYF
TGCGCCAGCAGCCTAGGGACATACCAAGAGACCCAGTACTTC
>-|-|15|TRBV7-9|TRBJ2-3
CASSLAAGWGDTQYF
TGTGCCAGCAGCTTAGCGGCGGGGTGGGGAGATACGCAGTATTTT
>-|-|14|TRBV9|TRBJ1-2
CASSVDWGRDGYTF
TGTGCCAGCAGCGTAGATTGGGGGCGCGATGGCTACACCTTC
>-|TRBD1|14|TRBV30|TRBJ1-1
CAWSVGQGRTEAFF
TGTGCCTGGAGTGTCGGACAGGGGAGGACTGAAGCTTTCTTT
>-|-|11|TRBV2|TRBJ2-2
CASRETGELFF
TGTGCCAGCAGGGAGACCGGGGAGCTGTTTTTT
>-|TRBD1|15|TRBV9|TRBJ2-7
CTTRSRTGSSYEQYF
TGTACTACAAGAAGCCGGACAGGAAGCTCCTACGAGCAGTACTTC
>-|-|13|TRBV9|TRBJ2-7
CASSTNRAGEQYF
TGTGCCAGCAGCACCAATCGGGCAGGGGAGCAGTACTTC
>-|-|15|TRBV5-1|TRBJ1-6
CASSLRLQGYSPLHF
TGCGCCAGCAGCTTGCGATTACAGGGTTACTCACCCCTCCACTTT
>-|-|15|TRBV5-1|TRBJ2-5
CASSLVLSGQETQYF
TGCGCCAGCAGCTTGGTCCTCAGCGGTCAAGAGACCCAGTACTTC
>-|-|15|TRBV9|TRBJ1-2
CASSVRGSVDYGYTF
TGTGCCAGCAGCGTACGGGGGTCAGTGGACTATGGCTACACCTTC
>-|TRBD2|16|TRBV5-4|TRBJ2-3
CASSSGTIRSTDTQYF
TGTGCCAGCAGCTCCGGGACTATCCGAAGCACAGATACGCAGTATTTT
>-|TRBD1|17|TRBV29-1|TRBJ2-6
CSVEPGQGVSGANVLTF
TGCAGCGTTGAACCGGGACAGGGGGTCTCTGGGGCCAACGTCCTGACTTTC
>-|-|13|TRBV9|TRBJ1-5
CASSVDPLRPQHF
TGTGCCAGCAGCGTAGACCCCCTAAGGCCCCAGCATTTT
>-|TRBD2|18|TRBV15|TRBJ2-3
CATSRGRLLAGGTDTQYF
TGTGCCACCAGCAGAGGACGACTTTTAGCGGGGGGTACAGATACGCAGTATTTT
>-|-|14|TRBV19|TRBJ1-1
CASSRGRENTEAFF
TGTGCCAGTAGTAGGGGCAGAGAGAACACTGAAGCTTTCTTT
>-|TRBD1|14|TRBV18|TRBJ1-1
CASSLTGTGSRAFF
TGTGCCAGCTCACTGACCGGGACAGGGTCTCGAGCTTTCTTT
>-|-|14|TRBV2|TRBJ1-5
CASKVGRVDQPQHF
TGTGCCAGCAAGGTAGGGCGGGTCGATCAGCCCCAGCATTTT
>-|TRBD1|16|TRBV4-3|TRBJ1-2
CASSRNTQGANYGYTF
TGCGCCAGCAGCCGAAATACACAGGGGGCTAACTATGGCTACACCTTC
>-|TRBD1|15|TRBV25-1|TRBJ1-6
CASRSRQGANSPLHF
TGTGCCAGCAGGAGTAGACAGGGGGCTAATTCACCCCTCCACTTT
>-|TRBD2|15|TRBV10-2|TRBJ2-2
CASSESAGVTGELFF
TGCGCCAGCAGTGAGAGTGCGGGGGTGACCGGGGAGCTGTTTTTT
>-|-|15|TRBV18|TRBJ1-1
CASSPLTGANTEAFF
TGTGCCAGCTCACCTCTAACGGGAGCGAACACTGAAGCTTTCTTT
>-|-|12|TRBV19|TRBJ1-2
CASSTSQGRDTF
TGTGCCAGTAGTACATCGCAGGGAAGGGACACCTTC